This TCR beta chain appears in the sequencing data of a study of T cells after posttransplantation cyclophosphamide. TCRdb keeps only in-frame clones here, not all; method: immunoSEQ multiplex PCR. The sample lists more than 15,000 clones; roughly 84% were seen once. CDR3 size: 14 residues. Trimming cost V 5 bases and J 8 bases; bases outside gene matches: 9. Germline V gene data show CDR1 as MNHEY and CDR2 as SVGAGI. Sampled 1 year posttransplant, controls received myeloablative marrow transplants, methotrexate and a calcineurin inhibitor. The sample was PBMCs, taken after an allogeneic stem cell transplant with a calcineurin inhibitor and methotrexate. V and J are TRBV6-5 and TRBJ1-2; 9 bases agree with TRBD1. The TCR sequence derives from a male patient aged 45-60 years who received an allogeneic stem cell transplant from an unrelated donor, was CMV-positive, and had chronic GVHD only. Certain T cells may be donor cells from the graft. The CDR3 DNA follows: TGTGCCAGCAGTCGGACAGGGGATGTACTAGGCTACACCTTC. This encodes CASSRTGDVLGYTF.